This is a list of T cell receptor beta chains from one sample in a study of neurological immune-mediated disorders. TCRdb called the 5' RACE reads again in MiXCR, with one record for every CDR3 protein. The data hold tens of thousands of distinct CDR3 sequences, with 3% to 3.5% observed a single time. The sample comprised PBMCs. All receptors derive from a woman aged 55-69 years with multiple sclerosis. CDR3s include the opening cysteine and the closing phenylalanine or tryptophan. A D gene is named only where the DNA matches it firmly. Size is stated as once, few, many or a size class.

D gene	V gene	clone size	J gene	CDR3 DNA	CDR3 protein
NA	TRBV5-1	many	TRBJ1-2	TGCGCCAGCAGCTTGGAACGGTATGGCTACACCTTC	CASSLERYGYTF
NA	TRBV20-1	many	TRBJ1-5	TGCAGTGCTTCCTTGCAGGGATATAGCAATCAGCCCCAGCATTTT	CSASLQGYSNQPQHF
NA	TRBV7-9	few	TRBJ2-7	TGTGCCAGCAGCTTAGCCACCTACGAGCAGTACTTC	CASSLATYEQYF
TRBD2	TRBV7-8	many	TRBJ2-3	TGTGCCAGCAGCTTAGCGGGGACTAACACAGATACGCAGTATTTT	CASSLAGTNTDTQYF
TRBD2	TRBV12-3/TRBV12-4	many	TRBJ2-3	TGTGCCAGCAAGGAAAGAGCGGGGCTCAGCACAGATACGCAGTATTTT	CASKERAGLSTDTQYF
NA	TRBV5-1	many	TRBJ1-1	TGCGCCAGCAGCTTAGGGGCCGCGAACACTGAAGCTTTCTTT	CASSLGAANTEAFF
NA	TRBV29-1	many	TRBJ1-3	TGCAGCGTCGGGACCCTCTCTGGAAACACCATATATTTT	CSVGTLSGNTIYF
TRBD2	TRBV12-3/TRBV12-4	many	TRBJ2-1	TGTGCCAGCAGTTTAGCCCTCGGCGGGGGGGCACATGAGCAGTTCTTC	CASSLALGGGAHEQFF
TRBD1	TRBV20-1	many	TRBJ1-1	TGCAGTGCTAGAGATGAGGGGGCTGGCACTGAAGCTTTCTTT	CSARDEGAGTEAFF
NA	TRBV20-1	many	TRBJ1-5	TGCAGTGCTAGAGATTCAGGGAGGAATCAGCCCCAGCATTTT	CSARDSGRNQPQHF